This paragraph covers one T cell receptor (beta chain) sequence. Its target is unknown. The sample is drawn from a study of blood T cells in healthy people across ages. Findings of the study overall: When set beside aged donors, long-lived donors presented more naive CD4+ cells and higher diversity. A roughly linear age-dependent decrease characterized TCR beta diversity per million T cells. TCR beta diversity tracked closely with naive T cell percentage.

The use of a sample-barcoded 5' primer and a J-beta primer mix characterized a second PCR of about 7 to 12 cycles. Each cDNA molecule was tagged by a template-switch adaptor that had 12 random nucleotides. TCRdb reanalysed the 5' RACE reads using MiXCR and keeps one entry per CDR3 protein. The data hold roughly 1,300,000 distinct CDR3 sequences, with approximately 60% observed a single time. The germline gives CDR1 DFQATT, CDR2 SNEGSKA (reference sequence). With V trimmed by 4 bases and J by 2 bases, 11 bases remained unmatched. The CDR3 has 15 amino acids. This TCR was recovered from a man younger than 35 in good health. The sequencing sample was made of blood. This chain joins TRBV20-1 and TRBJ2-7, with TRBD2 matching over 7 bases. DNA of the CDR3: TGCAGTGCTATTTCGTCCTGGGACTACCCCTACGAGCAGTACTTC. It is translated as CSAISSWDYPYEQYF.